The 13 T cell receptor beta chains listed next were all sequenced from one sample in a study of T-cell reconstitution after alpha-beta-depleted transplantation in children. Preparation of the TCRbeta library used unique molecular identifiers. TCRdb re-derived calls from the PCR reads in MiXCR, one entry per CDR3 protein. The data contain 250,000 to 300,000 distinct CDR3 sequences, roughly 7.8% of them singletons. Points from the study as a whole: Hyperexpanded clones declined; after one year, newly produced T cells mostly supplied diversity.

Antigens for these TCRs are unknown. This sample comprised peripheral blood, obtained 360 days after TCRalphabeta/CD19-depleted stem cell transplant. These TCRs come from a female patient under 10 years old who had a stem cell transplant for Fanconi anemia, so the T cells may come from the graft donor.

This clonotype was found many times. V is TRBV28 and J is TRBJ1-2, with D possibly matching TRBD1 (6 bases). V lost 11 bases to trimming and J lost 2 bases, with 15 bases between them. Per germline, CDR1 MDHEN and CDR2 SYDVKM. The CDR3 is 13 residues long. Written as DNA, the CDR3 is TGTGCCTCCGGGGGAGGGACAAACTATGGCTACACCTTC. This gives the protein CASGGGTNYGYTF.

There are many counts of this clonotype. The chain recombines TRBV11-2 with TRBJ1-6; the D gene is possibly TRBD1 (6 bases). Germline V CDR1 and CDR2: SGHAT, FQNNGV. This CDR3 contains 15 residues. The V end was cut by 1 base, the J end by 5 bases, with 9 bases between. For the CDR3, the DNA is TGTGCCAGCAGCTTAGCGGGACACCATAATTCACCCCTCCACTTT. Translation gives CASSLAGHHNSPLHF. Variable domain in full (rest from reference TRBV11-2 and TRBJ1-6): EAGVAQSPRYKIIEKRQSVAFWCNPISGHATLYWYQQILGQGPKLLIQFQNNGVVDDSQLPKDRFSAERLKGVDSTLKIQPAKLEDSAVYLCASSLAGHHNSPLHFGNGTRLTVT.

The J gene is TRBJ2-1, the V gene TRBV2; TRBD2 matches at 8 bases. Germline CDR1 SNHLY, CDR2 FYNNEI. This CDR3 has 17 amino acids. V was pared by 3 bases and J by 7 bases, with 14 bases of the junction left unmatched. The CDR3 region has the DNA TGTGCCAGCAGTGAGGCAGCTAGCTTCGGGGGGGGGAATGAGCAGTTCTTC. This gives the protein CASSEAASFGGGNEQFF.

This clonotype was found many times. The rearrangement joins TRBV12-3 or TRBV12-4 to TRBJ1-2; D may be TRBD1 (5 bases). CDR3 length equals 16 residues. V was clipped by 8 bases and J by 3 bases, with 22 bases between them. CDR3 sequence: CASLPGPSLRYYGYTF. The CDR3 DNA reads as TGTGCCAGCTTACCGGGACCCTCCCTTCGTTACTATGGCTACACCTTC.

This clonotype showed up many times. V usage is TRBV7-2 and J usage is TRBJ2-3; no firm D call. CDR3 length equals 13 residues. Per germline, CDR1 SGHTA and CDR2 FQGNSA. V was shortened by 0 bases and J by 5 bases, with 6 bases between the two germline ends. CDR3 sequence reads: CASSLAREDTQYF. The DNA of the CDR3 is TGTGCCAGCAGCTTAGCACGAGAAGATACGCAGTATTTT.

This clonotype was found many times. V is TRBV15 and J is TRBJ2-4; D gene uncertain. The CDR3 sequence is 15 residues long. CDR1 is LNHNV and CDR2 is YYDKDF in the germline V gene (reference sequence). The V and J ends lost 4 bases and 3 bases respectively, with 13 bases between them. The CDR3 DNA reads TGTGCCACCAGCAAACCCGGACGGAGCAAAAACATTCAGTACTTC. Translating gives CATSKPGRSKNIQYF.

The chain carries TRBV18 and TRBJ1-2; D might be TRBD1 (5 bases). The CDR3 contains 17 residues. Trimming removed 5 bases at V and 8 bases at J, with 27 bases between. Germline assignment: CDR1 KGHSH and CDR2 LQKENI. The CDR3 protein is CASSTVGGGTSRGGYTF. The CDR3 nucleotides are TGTGCCAGCTCAACAGTAGGAGGAGGGACGTCGAGGGGCGGCTACACCTTC.

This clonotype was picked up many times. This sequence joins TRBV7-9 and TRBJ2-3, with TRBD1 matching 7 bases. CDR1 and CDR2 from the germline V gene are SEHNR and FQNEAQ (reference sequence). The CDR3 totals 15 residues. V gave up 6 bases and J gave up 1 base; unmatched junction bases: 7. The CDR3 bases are TGTGCCAGCAGACTACAGGGGTGGGGCACAGATACGCAGTATTTT. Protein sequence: CASRLQGWGTDTQYF. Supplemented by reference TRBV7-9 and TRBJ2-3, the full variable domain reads DTGVSQNPRHKITKRGQNVTFRCDPISEHNRLYWYRQTLGQGPEFLTYFQNEAQLEKSRLLSDRFSAERPKGSFSTLEIQRTEQGDSAMYLCASRLQGWGTDTQYFGPGTRLTVL.

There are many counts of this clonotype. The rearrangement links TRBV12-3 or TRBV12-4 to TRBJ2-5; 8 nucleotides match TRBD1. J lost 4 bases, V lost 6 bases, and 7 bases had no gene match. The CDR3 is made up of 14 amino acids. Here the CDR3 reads CASRVGQGGETQYF. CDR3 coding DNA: TGTGCCAGCAGAGTAGGACAGGGAGGAGAGACCCAGTACTTC.

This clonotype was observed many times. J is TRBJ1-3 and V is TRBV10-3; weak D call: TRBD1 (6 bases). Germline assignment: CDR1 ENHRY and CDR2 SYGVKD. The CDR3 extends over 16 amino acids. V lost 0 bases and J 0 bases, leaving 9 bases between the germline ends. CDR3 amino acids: CAISESTGTSGNTIYF. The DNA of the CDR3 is TGTGCCATCAGTGAGTCGACAGGAACCTCTGGAAACACCATATATTTT.

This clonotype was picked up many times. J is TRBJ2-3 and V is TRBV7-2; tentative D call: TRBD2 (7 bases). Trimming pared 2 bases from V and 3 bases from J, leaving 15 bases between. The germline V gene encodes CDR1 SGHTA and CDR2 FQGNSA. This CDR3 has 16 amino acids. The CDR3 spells CASSLLAGAGTDTQYF. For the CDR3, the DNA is TGTGCCAGCAGCTTATTGGCGGGGGCTGGGACAGATACGCAGTATTTT.

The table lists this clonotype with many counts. The CDR3 spells CASTFMGRASGNYNEQFF. The DNA of the CDR3 is TGTGCCAGCACTTTTATGGGACGGGCTAGCGGGAACTACAATGAGCAGTTCTTC. The chain combines TRBV28 with TRBJ2-1, with 9 bases lining up with TRBD2. The J segment lost 3 bases and the V segment lost 7 bases, leaving 16 bases of the junction unmatched. Germline V gives CDR1 MDHEN, CDR2 SYDVKM. The CDR3 has 18 residues.

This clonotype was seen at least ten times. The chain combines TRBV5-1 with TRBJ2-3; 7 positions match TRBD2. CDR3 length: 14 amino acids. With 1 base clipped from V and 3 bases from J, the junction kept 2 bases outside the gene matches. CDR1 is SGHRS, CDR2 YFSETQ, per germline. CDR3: CASSLSSGTDTQYF. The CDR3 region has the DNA TGCGCCAGCAGCTTGTCTAGCGGTACAGATACGCAGTATTTT.